The 23 T cell receptor beta chains in this list originate from one sample, sequenced in a study of OX40 agonist ivuxolimab in advanced cancers. Sequencing used immunoSEQ multiplex PCR; TCRdb keeps in-frame clones, though not all of them. The sample includes tens of thousands of clones, about 78% of them seen just once. Sequenced material: CD4+ or CD8+ T cells sorted from blood, taken in a trial of the OX40 agonist ivuxolimab. These receptor sequences come from an adult with an advanced solid tumor such as melanoma, head and neck, liver or kidney cancer.

The chain is built from TRBV19 and TRBJ2-7, with a weak D call TRBD2 (5 bases). The germline CDR1 and CDR2 sequences are LNHDA and SQIVND (reference sequence). CDR3 length: 14 amino acids. The V end was cut by 1 base, the J end by 1 base, with 8 bases between. This CDR3 reads CASSIGGLSYEQYF. The CDR3 DNA follows: TGTGCCAGTAGTATAGGAGGGTTATCCTACGAGCAGTACTTC.

The J gene is TRBJ2-2, the V gene TRBV10-1; D not resolved. The CDR3 totals 15 residues. Looked up from germline, CDR1 is WNHNN and CDR2 is SYGVQD (reference sequence). Trimming took 0 bases from V and 5 from J, leaving 10 bases between them. CDR3 region: CASSESAIGTGELFF. The DNA of the CDR3 is TGCGCCAGCAGTGAGTCAGCTATTGGGACCGGGGAGCTGTTTTTT.

As for this clone: At one end, the junction sequence differs from germline, possibly due to a read error. This rearrangement joins TRBV5-1 to TRBJ1-3, with D unresolved. The CDR3 totals 18 residues. Germline V gene lookup returns CDR1 SGHRS and CDR2 YFSETQ. CDR3 region: CASSLNDQSLSSGSTIYF. The DNA of the CDR3 is TGCGCCAGCAGCTTGAACGACCAAAGTCTCAGCTCTGGAAGCACCATATATTTT.

The J gene is TRBJ2-2, the V gene TRBV2; TRBD1 matches 8 bases. The CDR3 sequence is 14 residues long. V lost 8 bases and J lost 16; bases outside the gene matches: 18. Per germline, CDR1 SNHLY and CDR2 FYNNEI. This chain's CDR3 is CASAPGTGRGQAFF. Here the CDR3 DNA reads TGTGCCAGCGCACCAGGGACAGGAAGGGGGCAAGCGTTTTTT.

This chain links TRBV6-1 with TRBJ2-3, with 11 nucleotides matching TRBD2. V was clipped by 10 bases and J by 3 bases; unmatched bases: 3. The CDR3 spans 13 residues. Germline V gene data show CDR1 as MNHNS and CDR2 as SASEGT. The CDR3 sequence: CAIRTSGTDTQYF. Written as DNA, the CDR3 is TGTGCCATTCGGACTAGCGGGACAGATACGCAGTATTTT.

This clone was seen a handful of times. J is TRBJ1-2 and V is TRBV2; unclear D gene. Trimming cost V 5 bases and J 7 bases, with 14 bases left between them. CDR3 length equals 13 residues. Looked up from germline, CDR1 is SNHLY and CDR2 is FYNNEI. This CDR3 reads CASSYMGPGGYTF. CDR3 in DNA: TGTGCCAGCAGTTACATGGGCCCGGGTGGCTACACCTTC. Drawing the rest from reference TRBV2 and TRBJ1-2, the complete variable domain is EPEVTQTPSHQVTQMGQEVILRCVPISNHLYFYWYRQILGQKVEFLVSFYNNEISEKSEIFDDQFSVERPDGSNFTLKIRSTKLEDSAMYFCASSYMGPGGYTFGSGTRLTVV.

The chain is built from TRBV18 and TRBJ1-6, with 7 bases fitting TRBD1. Germline V lookup: CDR1 KGHSH, CDR2 LQKENI. Trimming at V came to 6 bases and at J to 4 bases, leaving 3 bases not matched to a gene. The CDR3 is 14 residues long. This chain's CDR3 is CASSLDRYNSPLHF. The CDR3 DNA reads as TGTGCCAGCTCCCTGGACAGGTATAATTCACCCCTCCACTTT.

This clone was counted a few times. This rearrangement joins TRBV14 to TRBJ2-5; D is uncertain. Germline CDR1 SGHDN, CDR2 FVKESK. Between the trimmed V and J ends, which lost 1 base and 5 bases, there was a span of 14 bases. The CDR3 runs 15 residues. The CDR3 nucleotides are TGTGCCAGCAGCCAAGGTTTGGGAAGAACCGAGACCCAGTACTTC. This encodes CASSQGLGRTETQYF.

This chain connects TRBV9 to TRBJ1-3; D is unresolved. With 4 bases removed from V and 2 bases from J, the gap between germline ends came to 13 bases. CDR3 length equals 15 residues. CDR1 SGDLS and CDR2 YYNGEE come from the germline V gene. CDR3 protein: CASSQSPGPGNTIYF. The DNA of the CDR3 is TGTGCCAGCAGCCAAAGCCCAGGACCTGGAAACACCATATATTTT.

The chain recombines TRBV29-1 with TRBJ2-7; 9 positions match TRBD1. Germline CDR1 reads SQVTM; CDR2 reads ANQGSEA. This CDR3 contains 12 residues. The J segment lost 5 bases and the V segment lost 7 bases, leaving 6 bases of the junction unmatched. The CDR3 spells CSGGQGAHEQYF. For the CDR3, the DNA is TGCAGCGGGGGACAGGGTGCGCACGAGCAGTACTTC.

The chain carries TRBV5-1 and TRBJ2-5, with D tentatively TRBD1 (6 bases). CDR1 is SGHRS, CDR2 YFSETQ, per germline. The germline V and J ends were trimmed by 1 base and 5 bases, with 15 bases remaining between them. There are 15 residues in the CDR3. The CDR3 DNA reads TGCGCCAGCAGCTTGATTTCAGGGGAAGGGGAGACCCAGTACTTC. It is translated as CASSLISGEGETQYF.

This clone was seen once. This chain joins TRBV19 and TRBJ2-5; no firm D call. CDR1 and CDR2 from the germline V gene are LNHDA and SQIVND (reference sequence). This CDR3 is built from 14 residues. V was trimmed by 6 bases and J by 5 bases, leaving 16 bases between them. DNA of the CDR3: TGTGCCAGTAGAAGAGACCCCCTGGCCGAGACCCAGTACTTC. Translation gives CASRRDPLAETQYF. The complete variable domain, with remaining parts taken from reference TRBV19 and TRBJ2-5, reads DGGITQSPKYLFRKEGQNVTLSCEQNLNHDAMYWYRQDPGQGLRLIYYSQIVNDFQKGDIAEGYSVSREKKESFPLTVTSAQKNPTAFYLCASRRDPLAETQYFGPGTRLLVL.

The V gene is TRBV27, the J gene TRBJ1-1, with 9 bases lining up with TRBD1. The ends lost 6 bases at V and 5 bases at J; junction bases unmatched: 7. The CDR3 has 14 residues. Germline V gives CDR1 MNHEY, CDR2 SMNVEV (reference sequence). CDR3 amino acids: CASRLQGAYTEAFF. CDR3 in DNA: TGTGCCAGCAGACTACAGGGGGCCTATACTGAAGCTTTCTTT.

This clone appeared once. The rearrangement uses TRBV7-8 and TRBJ2-5; the D call may be TRBD1 or TRBD2 (6 bases each). CDR3 length equals 16 residues. The germline V gene has CDR1 SGHVS and CDR2 FQNEAQ. V shed 3 bases and J shed 5 bases, with 19 bases lying between them. CDR3 bases: TGTGCCAGCAGCTTGGGGGGCGAGGGCTTGGAGGAGACCCAGTACTTC. Its protein is CASSLGGEGLEETQYF.

The V call is TRBV7-2, the J call TRBJ2-5, with TRBD2 matching 10 bases. The J call may be faulty, since TRBJ2-7 better matches the DNA end. The CDR3 is made up of 15 amino acids. CDR1 and CDR2 from the germline V gene are SGHTA and FQGNSA. The CDR3 here is CASSLATSGLYEQYF. In nucleotides, the CDR3 is TGTGCCAGCAGCCTTGCGACTAGCGGGCTCTACGAGCAGTACTTC.

This sequence joins TRBV7-3 and TRBJ2-7; 10 bases agree with TRBD2. The germline V gene has CDR1 SGHTA and CDR2 FQGTGA. V trimming: 2 bases; J trimming: 6 bases; junction bases outside the gene matches: 7. The CDR3 loop spans 15 amino acids. The CDR3 sequence is CASSLESGRAPEQYF. In DNA, the CDR3 is TGTGCCAGCAGCTTAGAAAGCGGGAGGGCCCCCGAGCAGTACTTC.

The chain carries TRBV21-1 and TRBJ2-1; TRBD1, the table's D call, lacks a check against the DNA. TRBV21-1 is termed a pseudogene. The CDR3 runs to 16 residues. For the CDR3, the DNA is TGTGCCAGCAGCCACACAGAGGGACAGCCCTACAATGAGCAGTTCTTC. It specifies CASSHTEGQPYNEQFF.

In its sample, this clone was seen once. The rearrangement joins TRBV2 to TRBJ1-3; D may be TRBD1 (5 bases). CDR3 size: 12 residues. Trimming pared 6 bases from V and 4 bases from J, leaving 7 bases between. Germline-derived CDR1 and CDR2 are SNHLY and FYNNEI. CDR3 in DNA: TGTGCCAGCAGGGGGCCAGGAAACACCATATATTTT. Its protein is CASRGPGNTIYF.

This clone has just one count. The gene calls are TRBV21-1 and TRBJ2-2; TRBD1, the table's D call, lacks a check against the DNA. TRBV21-1 is noted as a pseudogene. The CDR3 sequence is 15 residues long. The CDR3 here is CASIPGQGDTGELFF. CDR3 nucleotides: TGTGCCAGCATCCCGGGACAGGGAGACACCGGGGAGCTGTTTTTT.

This clone was counted between two and nine times. The chain uses TRBV7-9 and TRBJ1-6; D uncertain. V lost 0 bases to trimming and J lost 9 bases, with 3 bases between them. Germline-derived CDR1 and CDR2 are SEHNR and FQNEAQ (reference sequence). The CDR3 spans 12 residues. The CDR3 DNA reads TGTGCCAGCAGCTTAGCTGTTTCACCCCTCCACTTT. Its protein is CASSLAVSPLHF.

CDR3 sequence: CASSNRVQETQYF. The DNA of the CDR3 is TGCGCCAGCAGCAACCGGGTTCAAGAGACCCAGTACTTC. The gene calls are TRBV5-1 and TRBJ2-5; D is undetermined. CDR3 length: 13 amino acids. Germline lookup yields CDR1 SGHRS and CDR2 YFSETQ. Between the trimmed V and J ends, which lost 4 bases and 2 bases, there was a span of 9 bases.

This clone occurred once. The DNA for the CDR3 is TGTGCCAGCTCACCACGGTCCCAGGGTCCTAACTATGGCTACACCTTC. Translated, it gives CASSPRSQGPNYGYTF. The chain joins TRBV18 to TRBJ1-2, with D possibly matching TRBD1 (5 bases). V shed 1 base and J shed 0 bases, with 12 bases lying between them. The CDR3 loop spans 16 amino acids. CDR1 is KGHSH and CDR2 is LQKENI in the germline V gene.

This clone was detected once. CDR3 sequence reads: CATRTSGGADTQYF. The CDR3, as DNA: TGTGCCACCAGAACTAGCGGGGGGGCAGATACGCAGTATTTT. The rearrangement joins TRBV10-3 to TRBJ2-3; 13 bases line up with TRBD2. The J segment lost 4 bases and the V segment lost 10 bases, leaving 5 bases of the junction unmatched. Germline V CDR1 and CDR2: ENHRY, SYGVKD. There are 14 residues in the CDR3.